The 6 T cell receptor beta chains presented below share a single source sample, sequenced in a study of beta chain features in type 1 diabetes. Reverse transcribing all isolated RNA meant expressed TCRB transcripts were sequenced. The repertoire was sequenced with immunoSEQ multiplex PCR; TCRdb's copy has only in-frame clones and lacks some. The sample lists 500,000 to 700,000 clones, around 16% occurring once. The sample was naive CD4+ T cells from blood. The receptor source for this set is a man between 18 and 35 years old in good health.

The rearrangement uses TRBV5-1 and TRBJ1-1; D is unresolved. CDR1 is SGHRS, CDR2 YFSETQ, per germline. This CDR3 comprises 13 residues. The germline V and J ends were trimmed by 5 bases and 1 base, with 9 bases remaining between them. CDR3 sequence: CASSSAPNTEAFF. CDR3 coding DNA: TGCGCCAGCAGTTCCGCCCCGAACACTGAAGCTTTCTTT.

This clone has just a few counts. The chain couples TRBV28 to TRBJ2-1; TRBD2 matches at 7 bases. The germline V gene has CDR1 MDHEN and CDR2 SYDVKM. The length of the CDR3 is 16 residues. V was pared by 7 bases and J by 6 bases, with 15 bases of the junction left unmatched. The CDR3 nucleotides read TGTGCCAGCACTGGGAGGACTCCGACTAGCTTCAATGAGCAGTTCTTC. Amino acids: CASTGRTPTSFNEQFF.

The rearrangement uses TRBV7-2 and TRBJ2-7, with 12 bases lining up with TRBD2. The CDR3 covers 17 residues. CDR1 is SGHTA and CDR2 is FQGNSA in the germline V gene. Losses at the gene ends were 5 bases for V and 0 bases for J; bases not matched to a gene: 8. CDR3 loop: CASSPKWTSGASYEQYF. The CDR3 nucleotides read TGTGCCAGCAGCCCAAAGTGGACTAGCGGGGCCTCCTACGAGCAGTACTTC.

DNA of the CDR3: TGTGCCACCCACAGGGGGCAAGATGAAAAACTGTTTTTT. It is translated as CATHRGQDEKLFF. J is TRBJ1-4 and V is TRBV25-1; TRBD1 agrees at 9 bases. The CDR3 covers 13 residues. V lost 10 bases to trimming and J lost 6 bases; unmatched junction nucleotides: 6. Germline V gene lookup returns CDR1 MGHDK and CDR2 SYGVNS.

The table lists this clone with a few counts. This chain connects TRBV9 to TRBJ2-3, with D possibly being TRBD2 (5 bases). The CDR3 totals 14 residues. CDR1 is SGDLS, CDR2 YYNGEE, per germline. The V end lost 4 bases, the J end lost 2 bases, and 11 bases lay between the germline ends. The CDR3 here is CASSTTSATDTQYF. CDR3 coding DNA: TGTGCCAGCAGCACCACTAGTGCCACAGATACGCAGTATTTT.

Only a few counts were recorded for this clone. The chain links TRBV27 to TRBJ1-3; 7 bases agree with TRBD1. The CDR3 is 14 amino acids. The germline gives CDR1 MNHEY, CDR2 SMNVEV (reference sequence). V lost 6 bases and J lost 6; bases outside the gene matches: 8. CDR3 in DNA: TGTGCCAGCAGGCCTACAGGGGTAACAAACACCATATATTTT. It specifies CASRPTGVTNTIYF.